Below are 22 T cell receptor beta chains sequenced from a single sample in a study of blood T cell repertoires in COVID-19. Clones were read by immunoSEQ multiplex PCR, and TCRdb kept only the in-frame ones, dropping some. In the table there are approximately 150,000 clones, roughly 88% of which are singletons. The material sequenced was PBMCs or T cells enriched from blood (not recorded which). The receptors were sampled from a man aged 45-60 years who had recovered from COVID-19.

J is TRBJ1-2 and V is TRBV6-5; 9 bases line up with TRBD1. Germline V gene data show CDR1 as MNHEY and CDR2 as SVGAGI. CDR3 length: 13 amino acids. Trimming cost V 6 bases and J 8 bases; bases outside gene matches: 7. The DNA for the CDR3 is TGTGCCAGCAGGCCGGGACAGGGTGGAGGCTACACCTTC. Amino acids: CASRPGQGGGYTF.

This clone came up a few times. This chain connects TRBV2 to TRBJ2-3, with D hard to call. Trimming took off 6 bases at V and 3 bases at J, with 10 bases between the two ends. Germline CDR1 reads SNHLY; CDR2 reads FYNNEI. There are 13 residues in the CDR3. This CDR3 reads CASRALGTDTQYF. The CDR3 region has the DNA TGTGCCAGCAGGGCCCTCGGGACAGATACGCAGTATTTT. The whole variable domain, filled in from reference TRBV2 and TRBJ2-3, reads EPEVTQTPSHQVTQMGQEVILRCVPISNHLYFYWYRQILGQKVEFLVSFYNNEISEKSEIFDDQFSVERPDGSNFTLKIRSTKLEDSAMYFCASRALGTDTQYFGPGTRLTVL.

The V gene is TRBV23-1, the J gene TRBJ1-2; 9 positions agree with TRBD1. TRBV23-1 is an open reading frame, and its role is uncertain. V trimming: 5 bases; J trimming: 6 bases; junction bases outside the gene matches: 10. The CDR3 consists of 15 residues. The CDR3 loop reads CASSAPGQGFDGYTF. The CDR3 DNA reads TGCGCCAGCAGTGCGCCGGGACAGGGATTTGATGGCTACACCTTC.

The CDR3 bases are TGCGCCAGCAGCTTGGACCATGCTCAGGGAACATCCTACGAGCAGTACTTC. This sequence encodes CASSLDHAQGTSYEQYF. The chain has TRBV5-1 and TRBJ2-7; possible D gene TRBD1, 5 bases. Trimming removed 0 bases from V and 1 base from J, with 17 bases in between. This CDR3 is built from 17 residues. Germline loops: CDR1 SGHRS, CDR2 YFSETQ.

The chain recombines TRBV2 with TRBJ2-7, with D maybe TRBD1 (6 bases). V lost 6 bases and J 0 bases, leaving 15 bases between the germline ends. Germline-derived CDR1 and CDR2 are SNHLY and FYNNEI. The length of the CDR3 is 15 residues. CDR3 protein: CASRFEGTSSYEQYF. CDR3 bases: TGTGCCAGCAGGTTTGAAGGGACAAGCTCCTACGAGCAGTACTTC.

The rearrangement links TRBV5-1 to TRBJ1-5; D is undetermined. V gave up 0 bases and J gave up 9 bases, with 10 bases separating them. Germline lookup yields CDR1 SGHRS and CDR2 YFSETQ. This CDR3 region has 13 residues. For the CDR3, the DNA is TGCGCCAGCAGCTTGGCCCTACGCCGGCCCCAGCATTTT. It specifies CASSLALRRPQHF.

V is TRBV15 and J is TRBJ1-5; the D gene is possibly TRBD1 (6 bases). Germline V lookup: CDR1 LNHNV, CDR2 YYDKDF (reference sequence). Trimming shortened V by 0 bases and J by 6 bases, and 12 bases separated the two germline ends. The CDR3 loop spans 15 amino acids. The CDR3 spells CATSRDRGSGQPQHF. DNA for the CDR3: TGTGCCACCAGCAGAGACAGGGGATCGGGTCAGCCCCAGCATTTT.

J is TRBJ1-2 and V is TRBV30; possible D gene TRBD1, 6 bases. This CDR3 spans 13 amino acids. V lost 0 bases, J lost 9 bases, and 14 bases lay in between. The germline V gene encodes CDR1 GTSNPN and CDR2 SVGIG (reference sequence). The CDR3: CAWSVQGAVSYTF. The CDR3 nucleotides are TGTGCCTGGAGTGTACAGGGTGCAGTCAGCTACACCTTC.

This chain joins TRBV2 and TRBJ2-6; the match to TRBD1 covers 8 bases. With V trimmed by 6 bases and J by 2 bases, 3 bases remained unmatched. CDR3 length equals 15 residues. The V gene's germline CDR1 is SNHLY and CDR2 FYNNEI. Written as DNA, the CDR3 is TGTGCCAGCAGGGACAGGGAAACTGGGGCCAACGTCCTGACTTTC. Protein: CASRDRETGANVLTF.

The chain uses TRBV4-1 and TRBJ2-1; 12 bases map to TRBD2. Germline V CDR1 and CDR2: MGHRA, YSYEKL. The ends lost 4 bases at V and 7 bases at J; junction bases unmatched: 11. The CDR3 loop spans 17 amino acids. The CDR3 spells CASSPLPTSGGQNEQFF. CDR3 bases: TGCGCCAGCAGCCCCTTACCGACTAGCGGGGGTCAGAATGAGCAGTTCTTC.

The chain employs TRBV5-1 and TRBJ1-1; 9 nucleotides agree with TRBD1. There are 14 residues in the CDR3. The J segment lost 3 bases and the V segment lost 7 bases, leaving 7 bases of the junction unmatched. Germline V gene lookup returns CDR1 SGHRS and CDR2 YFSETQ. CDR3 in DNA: TGCGCCAGCGGTGACAGGGGGTTGGACACTGAAGCTTTCTTT. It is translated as CASGDRGLDTEAFF.

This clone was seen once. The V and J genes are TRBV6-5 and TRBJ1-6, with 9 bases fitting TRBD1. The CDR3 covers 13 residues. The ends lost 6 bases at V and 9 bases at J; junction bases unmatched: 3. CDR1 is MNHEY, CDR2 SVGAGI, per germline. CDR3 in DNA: TGTGCCAGCAGGTCACAGGGGGCTTCACCCCTCCACTTT. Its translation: CASRSQGASPLHF.

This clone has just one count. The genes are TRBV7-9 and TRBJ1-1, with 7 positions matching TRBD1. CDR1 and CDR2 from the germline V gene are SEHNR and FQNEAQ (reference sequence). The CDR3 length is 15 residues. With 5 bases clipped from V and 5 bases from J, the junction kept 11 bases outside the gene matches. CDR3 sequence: CASSLGGTGQTEAFF. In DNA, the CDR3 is TGTGCCAGCAGCCTAGGTGGTACGGGACAGACTGAAGCTTTCTTT.

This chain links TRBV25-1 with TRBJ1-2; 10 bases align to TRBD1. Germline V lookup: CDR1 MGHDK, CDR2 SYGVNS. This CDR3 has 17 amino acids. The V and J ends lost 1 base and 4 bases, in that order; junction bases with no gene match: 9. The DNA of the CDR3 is TGTGCCAGCAGTGAATCCTCGGGGACAGGGGCCCGCTATGGCTACACCTTC. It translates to CASSESSGTGARYGYTF.

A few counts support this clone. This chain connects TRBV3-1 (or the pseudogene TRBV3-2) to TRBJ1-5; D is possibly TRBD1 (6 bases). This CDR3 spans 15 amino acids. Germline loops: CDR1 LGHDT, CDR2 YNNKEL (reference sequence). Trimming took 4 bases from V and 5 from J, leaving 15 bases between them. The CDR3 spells CASSLDSRIHQPQHF. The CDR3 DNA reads TGTGCCAGCAGCCTGGACAGTAGGATCCATCAGCCCCAGCATTTT.

The CDR3 bases are TGTGCCTGGAGCCCTTCCGGACTAAATGAGCAGTTCTTC. It yields the protein CAWSPSGLNEQFF. This rearrangement joins TRBV30 to TRBJ2-1; D is possibly TRBD2 (6 bases). There are 13 residues in the CDR3. Germline loops: CDR1 GTSNPN, CDR2 SVGIG (reference sequence). V lost 3 bases to trimming and J lost 7 bases, with 13 bases between them.

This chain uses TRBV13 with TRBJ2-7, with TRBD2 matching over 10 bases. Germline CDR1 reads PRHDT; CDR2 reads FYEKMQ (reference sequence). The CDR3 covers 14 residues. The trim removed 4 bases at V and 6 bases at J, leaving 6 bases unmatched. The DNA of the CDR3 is TGTGCCAGCAGCTCCGGGACTAGCGAGGGCGAGCAGTACTTC. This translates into CASSSGTSEGEQYF.

CDR3 DNA: TGCGCCAGCAGCTCCAGACCAGGGGCCGCTAATGAAAAACTGTTTTTT. This translates into CASSSRPGAANEKLFF. The chain carries TRBV5-1 and TRBJ1-4; possible D gene TRBD1, 6 bases. Germline CDR1 is SGHRS and CDR2 is YFSETQ. This CDR3 has 16 residues. Trimming removed 3 bases from V and 3 bases from J, with 15 bases in between.

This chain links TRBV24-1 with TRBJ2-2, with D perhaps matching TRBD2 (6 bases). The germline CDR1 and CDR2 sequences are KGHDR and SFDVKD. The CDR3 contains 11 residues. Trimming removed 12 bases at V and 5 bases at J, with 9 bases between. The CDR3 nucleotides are TGTGCCTCCGGAGGGACCGGGGAGCTGTTTTTT. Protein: CASGGTGELFF.

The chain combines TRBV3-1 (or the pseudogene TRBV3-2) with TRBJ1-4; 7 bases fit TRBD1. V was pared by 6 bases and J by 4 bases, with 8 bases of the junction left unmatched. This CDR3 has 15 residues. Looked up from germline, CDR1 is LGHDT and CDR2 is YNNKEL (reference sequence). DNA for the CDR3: TGTGCCAGCAGGGGTCTAGCAGGGGGTAATGAAAAACTGTTTTTT. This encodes CASRGLAGGNEKLFF.

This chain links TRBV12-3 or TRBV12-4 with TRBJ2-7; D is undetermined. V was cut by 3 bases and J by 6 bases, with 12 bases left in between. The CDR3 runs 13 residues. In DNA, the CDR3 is TGTGCCAGCAGTTTTCAGGTGCTCGGCGAGCAGTACTTC. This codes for CASSFQVLGEQYF.

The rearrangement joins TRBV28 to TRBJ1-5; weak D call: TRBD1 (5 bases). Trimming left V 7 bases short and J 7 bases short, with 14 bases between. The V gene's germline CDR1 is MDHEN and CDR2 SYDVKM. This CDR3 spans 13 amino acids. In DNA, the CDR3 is TGTGCCAGCAAGTCAGGGCTGGACCAGCCCCAGCATTTT. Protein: CASKSGLDQPQHF.